This section outlines one T cell receptor (beta chain) sequence together with its context. Trimming left V 5 bases short and J 4 bases short, with 15 bases between. The CDR3 is 15 residues long. CDR1 and CDR2 (germline): SGHAT, FQNNGV. This sample was taken from a study of T cell changes during pregnancy in multiple sclerosis. The assay was immunoSEQ multiplex PCR, and TCRdb's table has in-frame clones only and misses some. The sample consists of 44,000 or so clones, more than 75% of them appearing once. The chain combines TRBV11-2 with TRBJ1-3; D gene ambiguous. The TCR was taken from a female donor in good health, enrolled as a control in a pregnancy study. Sequenced here: CD8+ T cells from peripheral blood mononuclear cells, sampled after pregnancy. CDR3 sequence (DNA): TGTGCCAGCAGCCCGTCCCTGCAGATAGGAAACACCATATATTTT. This sequence encodes CASSPSLQIGNTIYF.